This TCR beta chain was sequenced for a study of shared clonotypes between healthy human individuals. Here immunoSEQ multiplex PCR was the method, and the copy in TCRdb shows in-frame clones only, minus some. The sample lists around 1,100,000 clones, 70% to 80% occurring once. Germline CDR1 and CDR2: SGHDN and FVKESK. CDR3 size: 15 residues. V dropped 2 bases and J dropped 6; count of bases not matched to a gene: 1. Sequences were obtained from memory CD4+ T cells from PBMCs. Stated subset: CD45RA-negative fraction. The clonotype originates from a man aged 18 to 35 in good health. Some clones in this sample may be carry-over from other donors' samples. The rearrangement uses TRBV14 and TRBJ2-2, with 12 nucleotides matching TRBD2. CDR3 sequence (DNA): TGTGCCAGCAGCCAACTAGCGGGAGGGCCCGGGGAGCTGTTTTTT. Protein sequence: CASSQLAGGPGELFF. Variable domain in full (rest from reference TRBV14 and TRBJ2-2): EAGVTQFPSHSVIEKGQTVTLRCDPISGHDNLYWYRRVMGKEIKFLLHFVKESKQDESGMPNNRFLAERTGGTYSTLKVQPAELEDSGVYFCASSQLAGGPGELFFGEGSRLTVL.